One sample yielded the 32 T cell receptor beta chains listed below, sequenced in a study of T-cell reconstitution after alpha-beta-depleted transplantation in children. Preparation of the TCRbeta library was carried out with unique molecular identifiers. TCRdb reanalysed the PCR reads using MiXCR and keeps one entry per CDR3 protein. This table holds roughly 300,000 distinct CDR3 sequences, more than 8% found once. The source material was PBMCs from the stem cell graft donor, sampled from the stem cell graft. The receptors stem from a human donor who donated a stem cell graft to a child with SCID.

Only a few counts were recorded for this clonotype. The conserved phenylalanine or tryptophan normally closing the CDR3 is absent here, so this likely arose from a read error. This chain joins TRBV20-1 and TRBJ2-7, with D tentatively TRBD2 (6 bases). CDR3 length equals 17 residues. V shed 1 base and J shed 1 base, with 20 bases lying between them. CDR1 is DFQATT, CDR2 SNEGSKA, per germline (reference sequence). The CDR3 DNA is TGCAGTGCTAGAGGGAGCATGGGTGCGGGGCTGTCCTACGAGCAGTACTTG. Translated: CSARGSMGAGLSYEQYL.

This clonotype has just a few counts. This chain joins TRBV10-3 and TRBJ2-1; D is undetermined. Germline-derived CDR1 and CDR2 are ENHRY and SYGVKD. Trimming took off 3 bases at V and 6 bases at J, with 3 bases between the two ends. The CDR3 extends over 11 amino acids. CDR3 nucleotide sequence: TGTGCCATCAGTGACAGCAATGAGCAGTTCTTC. Translation: CAISDSNEQFF.

Many counts were recorded for this clonotype. The chain joins TRBV5-1 to TRBJ1-1; possible D gene TRBD1, 6 bases. The CDR3 totals 12 residues. V shed 4 bases and J shed 7 bases, with 11 bases lying between them. Per the germline V gene, CDR1 is SGHRS and CDR2 is YFSETQ. In nucleotides, the CDR3 is TGCGCCAGCAGCCCGGAGACAGGTGAAGCTTTCTTT. Encoded protein: CASSPETGEAFF.

The DNA for the CDR3 is TGTGCCAGTAGCAGGGACTCTGCCCAAGAGACCCAGTACTTC. This sequence encodes CASSRDSAQETQYF. The genes are TRBV19 and TRBJ2-5; D perhaps matches TRBD2 (6 bases). Trimming removed 6 bases from V and 1 base from J, with 12 bases in between. The CDR3 is made up of 14 amino acids. Germline CDR1 is LNHDA and CDR2 is SQIVND (reference sequence).

This clonotype was seen repeatedly, ten times or more. CDR3 residues: CASSYVTANTEAFF. CDR3 nucleotide sequence: TGTGCCAGCAGTTACGTGACAGCGAACACTGAAGCTTTCTTT. The chain carries TRBV6-6 and TRBJ1-1; tentatively, D is TRBD1 (5 bases). CDR1 and CDR2 from the germline V gene are MNHNY and SVGAGI (reference sequence). The CDR3 runs 14 residues. V was clipped by 2 bases and J by 1 base, with 8 bases between them.

The chain is built from TRBV3-1 and TRBJ2-5, with no clear D. Looked up from germline, CDR1 is LGHDT and CDR2 is YNNKEL (reference sequence). The CDR3 runs to 12 residues. The V gene lost 1 base and the J gene lost 5 bases, with 5 bases spanning the gap. The CDR3 here is CASSQGWETQYF. CDR3 in DNA: TGTGCCAGCAGCCAAGGCTGGGAGACCCAGTACTTC.

The chain carries TRBV20-1 and TRBJ2-1, with a possible D match to TRBD2 (6 bases). The CDR3 loop spans 14 amino acids. Trimming removed 6 bases at V and 4 bases at J, with 16 bases between. The germline V gene has CDR1 DFQATT and CDR2 SNEGSKA (reference sequence). The CDR3 DNA is TGCAGTGCCAAGTGGGTAGCGGCGTACAATGAGCAGTTCTTC. It specifies CSAKWVAAYNEQFF.

The rearrangement links TRBV29-1 to TRBJ1-1, with TRBD1 matching 7 bases. With V trimmed by 7 bases and J by 6 bases, 8 bases remained unmatched. CDR3 length: 12 residues. From germline, CDR1 is SQVTM and CDR2 ANQGSEA. This CDR3 reads CSGGTVIPEAFF. DNA for the CDR3: TGCAGCGGGGGGACAGTAATACCTGAAGCTTTCTTT.

The J gene is TRBJ1-2, the V gene TRBV29-1; TRBD1 matches 11 bases. CDR3 length: 15 amino acids. The germline gives CDR1 SQVTM, CDR2 ANQGSEA. The V segment lost 7 bases and the J segment 1 base; nucleotides outside the gene matches: 8. The CDR3: CSATPGQGVNYGYTF. The CDR3 nucleotides read TGCAGCGCAACCCCGGGACAGGGGGTTAACTATGGCTACACCTTC. The full variable domain, with the rest looked up from reference TRBV29-1 and TRBJ1-2, is SAVISQKPSRDICQRGTSLTIQCQVDSQVTMMFWYRQQPGQSLTLIATANQGSEATYESGFVIDKFPISRPNLTFSTLTVSNMSPEDSSIYLCSATPGQGVNYGYTFGSGTRLTVV.

In this sample, this clonotype turned up a few times. The V gene is TRBV4-1, the J gene TRBJ1-4, with D perhaps matching TRBD1 (6 bases). The V gene's germline CDR1 is MGHRA and CDR2 YSYEKL. The V end lost 4 bases, the J end lost 4 bases, and 13 bases lay between the germline ends. This CDR3 has 15 amino acids. CDR3 nucleotide sequence: TGCGCCAGCAGCCTTGAAGGACAGAATAATGAAAAACTGTTTTTT. This encodes CASSLEGQNNEKLFF.

This chain joins TRBV2 and TRBJ1-6; 7 positions match TRBD1. Germline V gene lookup returns CDR1 SNHLY and CDR2 FYNNEI. The CDR3 extends over 13 amino acids. With 7 bases clipped from V and 11 bases from J, the junction kept 8 bases outside the gene matches. The CDR3 DNA reads as TGTGCCAGCAAACCGGCAGGGGGTGCACCCCTCCACTTT. It translates to CASKPAGGAPLHF.

The table lists this clonotype with a few counts. The CDR3 coding sequence is TGTGCCAGCAGCGTAGGGACAGGGATTAGAGAAAAACTGTTTTTT. As protein: CASSVGTGIREKLFF. The chain couples TRBV9 to TRBJ1-4; 8 bases are shared with TRBD1. This CDR3 is 15 amino acids long. With V trimmed by 0 bases and J by 8 bases, 6 bases remained unmatched. In germline, CDR1 is SGDLS, CDR2 YYNGEE.

This clonotype was counted a few times. V and J are TRBV20-1 and TRBJ2-1, with D possibly matching TRBD2 (6 bases). Germline CDR1 reads DFQATT; CDR2 reads SNEGSKA (reference sequence). The CDR3 extends over 14 amino acids. Between the trimmed V and J ends, which lost 3 bases and 4 bases, there was a span of 13 bases. In DNA, the CDR3 is TGCAGTGCTAGCCCCCGCGGGGATTACAATGAGCAGTTCTTC. Translated: CSASPRGDYNEQFF.

V usage is TRBV20-1 and J usage is TRBJ2-4, with a tentative D call TRBD2 (6 bases). The V gene's germline CDR1 is DFQATT and CDR2 SNEGSKA (reference sequence). This CDR3 spans 11 amino acids. V lost 6 bases to trimming and J lost 11 bases, with 14 bases between them. CDR3 residues: CSAGGGVVQYF. The CDR3 DNA reads as TGCAGTGCGGGAGGTGGGGTGGTTCAGTACTTC.

V and J are TRBV27 and TRBJ2-3; D is possibly TRBD1 (6 bases). With 4 bases removed from V and 2 bases from J, the gap between germline ends came to 13 bases. Germline CDR1 reads MNHEY; CDR2 reads SMNVEV (reference sequence). CDR3 length: 15 amino acids. The CDR3 loop reads CASSSKQGNTDTQYF. In DNA form, the CDR3 reads TGTGCCAGCAGTTCGAAACAGGGTAACACAGATACGCAGTATTTT.

This chain uses TRBV7-2 with TRBJ2-3; the match to TRBD2 covers 10 bases. The CDR3 has 16 amino acids. V lost 5 bases to trimming and J lost 7 bases; unmatched junction nucleotides: 12. Germline CDR1 reads SGHTA; CDR2 reads FQGNSA. This chain's CDR3 is CASSPSVGTSENTQYF. CDR3 sequence (DNA): TGTGCCAGCAGCCCCAGTGTTGGGACTAGCGAGAATACGCAGTATTTT.

This clonotype was picked up a small number of times. V and J are TRBV7-7 and TRBJ2-1; tentatively, D is TRBD2 (6 bases). Trimming pared 2 bases from V and 6 bases from J, leaving 8 bases between. Germline V lookup: CDR1 SSHAT, CDR2 FNYEAQ (reference sequence). This CDR3 is 13 amino acids long. The CDR3 is CASSLKGGNEQFF. Written as DNA, the CDR3 is TGTGCCAGCAGCTTAAAGGGAGGCAATGAGCAGTTCTTC.

This clonotype was seen only a few times. The gene calls are TRBV5-1 and TRBJ2-3, with a possible D match to TRBD2 (5 bases). V lost 8 bases and J 3 bases, leaving 16 bases between the germline ends. This CDR3 region has 14 residues. CDR1 SGHRS and CDR2 YFSETQ come from the germline V gene. CDR3 sequence: CASNYGVKTDTQYF. The CDR3 nucleotides read TGCGCCAGTAATTACGGGGTAAAGACAGATACGCAGTATTTT.

The rearrangement joins TRBV4-2 to TRBJ2-2; 8 nucleotides align to TRBD2. Germline-derived CDR1 and CDR2 are LGHNA and YNFKEQ. Trimming cost V 0 bases and J 9 bases; bases outside gene matches: 3. The CDR3 length is 14 residues. The chain's CDR3 is CASSQDGGEWELFF. The CDR3 bases are TGTGCCAGCAGCCAAGACGGGGGGGAGTGGGAGCTGTTTTTT.

This clonotype was counted many times. The rearrangement uses TRBV5-1 and TRBJ2-5; no firm D call. Trimming pared 2 bases from V and 4 bases from J, leaving 15 bases between. From germline, CDR1 is SGHRS and CDR2 YFSETQ. This CDR3 region has 15 residues. The CDR3 protein is CASSFSRIGRETQYF. CDR3 bases: TGCGCCAGCAGCTTTTCGCGGATTGGCAGAGAGACCCAGTACTTC.

This clonotype has a count of ten or more. The chain is built from TRBV10-1 and TRBJ2-2; no clear D gene. Per the germline V gene, CDR1 is WNHNN and CDR2 is SYGVQD (reference sequence). V lost 3 bases and J lost 2, with 1 base in between. This CDR3 has 12 amino acids. The CDR3 region is CASSDNTGELFF. CDR3 in DNA: TGCGCCAGCAGTGATAACACCGGGGAGCTGTTTTTT.

The chain links TRBV29-1 to TRBJ1-5; D remains ambiguous. V was pared by 5 bases and J by 2 bases, with 7 bases between. The V gene's germline CDR1 is SQVTM and CDR2 ANQGSEA. The CDR3 loop spans 12 amino acids. This CDR3 is CSVWEGNQPQHF. CDR3 bases: TGCAGCGTTTGGGAGGGCAATCAGCCCCAGCATTTT.

This clonotype has a count of ten or more. Here the CDR3 reads CASSLAMTNQPQHF. The CDR3 DNA sequence: TGTGCCAGCAGTTTAGCGATGACCAATCAGCCCCAGCATTTT. The rearrangement joins TRBV12-3 or TRBV12-4 to TRBJ1-5; D not certain. The length of the CDR3 is 14 residues. V was clipped by 0 bases and J by 3 bases, with 6 bases between them.

The rearrangement links TRBV5-1 to TRBJ2-2, with D possibly matching TRBD2 (5 bases). Trimming took 4 bases from V and 4 from J, leaving 14 bases between them. Germline V gene data show CDR1 as SGHRS and CDR2 as YFSETQ. There are 15 residues in the CDR3. CDR3 amino acids: CASSLAAGFTGELFF. The CDR3 DNA reads TGCGCCAGCAGCCTGGCGGCGGGTTTCACCGGGGAGCTGTTTTTT.

This chain uses TRBV18 with TRBJ2-7; 7 bases match TRBD1. V gave up 5 bases and J gave up 5 bases; unmatched junction bases: 9. Germline assignment: CDR1 KGHSH and CDR2 LQKENI. CDR3 length equals 14 residues. CDR3 nucleotides: TGTGCCAGCTCAAAACCAGGGGGTTCGGACGAGCAGTACTTC. This sequence encodes CASSKPGGSDEQYF.

This chain uses TRBV12-3 or TRBV12-4 with TRBJ2-7; TRBD2 aligns across 10 bases. This CDR3 has 13 residues. V was clipped by 7 bases and J by 6 bases; unmatched bases: 6. Here the CDR3 DNA reads TGTGCCAGCACCCCGGGACTAGCGTTCGAGCAGTACTTC. This encodes CASTPGLAFEQYF.

The CDR3 nucleotides read TGCGCCAGCAGCTTGGCAGTCCTCTATAATTCACCCCTCCACTTT. This gives the protein CASSLAVLYNSPLHF. The V and J genes are TRBV5-1 and TRBJ1-6; D unresolved. Germline loops: CDR1 SGHRS, CDR2 YFSETQ. The V end lost 0 bases, the J end lost 3 bases, and 7 bases lay between the germline ends. The CDR3 has 15 residues.

There are a few counts of this clonotype. This chain joins TRBV5-4 and TRBJ1-1; the D is unclear. Looked up from germline, CDR1 is SGHNT and CDR2 is YYREEE (reference sequence). Trimming shortened V by 2 bases and J by 8 bases, and 16 bases separated the two germline ends. The CDR3 is 14 residues long. The CDR3 region has the DNA TGTGCCAGCAGCTTTAATGCGCGACACAGAGAAGCTTTCTTT. Translating it yields CASSFNARHREAFF.

V and J are TRBV7-2 and TRBJ1-5; D not certain. This CDR3 is 14 amino acids long. Trimming pared 5 bases from V and 13 bases from J, leaving 21 bases between. Germline CDR1 is SGHTA and CDR2 is FQGNSA. CDR3: CASSRNPEAAAQHF. Here the CDR3 DNA reads TGTGCCAGCAGCCGGAATCCGGAGGCGGCAGCTCAGCATTTT.

The gene calls are TRBV20-1 and TRBJ1-5; weak D call: TRBD1 (5 bases). Germline CDR1 reads DFQATT; CDR2 reads SNEGSKA (reference sequence). Trimming left V 7 bases short and J 0 bases short, with 13 bases between. The CDR3 is made up of 14 amino acids. The CDR3 DNA follows: TGCAGTGGGCATGGGGGGTCTAGCAATCAGCCCCAGCATTTT. Its protein product is CSGHGGSSNQPQHF.

This clonotype was seen ten or more times. The DNA of the CDR3 is TGTGCCAGCAGTGCATTAGAGACCCAGTACTTC. The encoded protein is CASSALETQYF. The chain uses TRBV6-6 and TRBJ2-5; D not resolved. The CDR3 sequence is 11 residues long. Trimming left V 5 bases short and J 4 bases short, with 5 bases between. Germline V gives CDR1 MNHNY, CDR2 SVGAGI (reference sequence).

The chain is built from TRBV6-2 or TRBV6-3 and TRBJ2-1; tentatively, D is TRBD1 or TRBD2 (5 bases each). The germline gives CDR1 MNHEY, CDR2 SVGEGT. The V end lost 7 bases, the J end lost 6 bases, and 22 bases lay between the germline ends. CDR3 length equals 16 residues. Here the CDR3 DNA reads TGTGCCAGCACGCGGGTAGGGACGGCCTCTGGCAATGAGCAGTTCTTC. Amino acids: CASTRVGTASGNEQFF.